This paragraph covers one T cell receptor beta chain sequence. Its antigen is unidentified. Per germline, CDR1 MGHRA and CDR2 YSYEKL. This CDR3 has 14 amino acids. Trimming stripped 2 bases from V and 4 bases from J, with 8 bases between. Profiling relied on immunoSEQ multiplex PCR, and the TCRdb table lists in-frame clones only, not all of them. The sample records 20,000 to 25,000 clones, around 84% being singletons. These data belong to a study of lymphopenia after photon versus proton radiotherapy. General study results and limits: Relative stability marked proton patients; photon patients lost diversity and naive cells.

The sequenced sample was peripheral blood, obtained from a patient treated with photon-based radiotherapy. V and J are TRBV4-1 and TRBJ2-2; D remains ambiguous. This TCR was recovered from a man between 60 and 70 years old with pancreatic cancer. CDR3 nucleotide sequence: TGCGCCAGCAGCCAACCGCTACTCACCGGGGAGCTGTTTTTT. Its translation: CASSQPLLTGELFF.